The source of this T cell receptor (beta chain) is a study of post-analysis software for immune sequencing data. Looked up from germline, CDR1 is SGHTA and CDR2 is FQGNSA. After removal of 4 bases from V and 7 bases from J, the junction contained 13 bases not matched to a gene. The CDR3 has 17 residues. Regarding this clonotype: Antigen unknown.

Overall study findings and caveats: Roughly five TRBV segments appeared more often in patients than in controls, and TRBV5-6, TRBV5-1 and TRBV20-1 were among these. Multiple sclerosis patients had significantly lower normalized Chao1 diversity than controls.

Researchers reported that TCR beta cDNA libraries carried unique molecular identifiers. One entry per CDR3 protein results from TCRdb running MiXCR on the PCR reads. The sample has under 650,000 distinct CDR3 sequences, 44% seen once; the top ten hold over 1.5%. This chain links TRBV7-2 with TRBJ2-1; 10 bases match TRBD1. The sample consisted of blood. This clonotype originated in a girl aged 5 to 17 with multiple sclerosis. CDR3 residues: CASSSRLTGTGVNEQFF. CDR3 coding DNA: TGTGCCAGCAGCTCGCGTCTTACCGGGACAGGGGTGAATGAGCAGTTCTTC.